The 13 T cell receptor beta chains below all came from one sample that was sequenced in a study of T cells after posttransplantation cyclophosphamide. This table comes from immunoSEQ multiplex PCR, and its TCRdb copy is limited to in-frame clones, with some not included. There are approximately 19,000 clones in the sample; roughly 90% occur only once, and approximately 7.3% lies in the top ten. Busulfan-fludarabine conditioning, marrow transplant, and cyclophosphamide on days +3 and +4 were administered. The specimen comprised PBMCs, sampled after allogeneic stem cell transplant with posttransplant cyclophosphamide. The receptor set was obtained from a female patient aged 40-50 years who received an allogeneic stem cell transplant from a related donor, was CMV-positive, and had no GVHD. Some T cells may trace back to the graft donor.

The V gene is TRBV30, the J gene TRBJ1-6; unclear D gene. Germline-derived CDR1 and CDR2 are GTSNPN and SVGIG (reference sequence). This CDR3 is built from 12 residues. V was trimmed by 3 bases and J by 7 bases, leaving 7 bases between them. The CDR3 reads CAWRTGNSPLHF. As DNA, the CDR3 is TGTGCCTGGAGGACGGGAAATTCACCCCTCCACTTT.

The rearrangement joins TRBV7-9 to TRBJ1-5; 7 bases are a match to TRBD1. Trimming cost V 5 bases and J 7 bases; bases outside gene matches: 5. Germline V gives CDR1 SEHNR, CDR2 FQNEAQ (reference sequence). The CDR3 spans 13 residues. CDR3 sequence reads: CASSKTGLQPQHF. For the CDR3, the DNA is TGTGCCAGCAGCAAGACAGGGTTGCAGCCCCAGCATTTT.

This clone was seen a handful of times. This chain links TRBV21-1 with TRBJ1-4; the table's D gene call, TRBD1, was not cross checked with the DNA. TRBV21-1 is marked as a pseudogene. The CDR3 loop spans 20 amino acids. For the CDR3, the DNA is TGTGCCAGCAGCAAAAGGAGGGATCCGGGACAGGGGGACGCTAATGAAAAACTGTTTTTT. Translation gives CASSKRRDPGQGDANEKLFF.

This clone showed up just once. The chain links TRBV7-9 to TRBJ1-1; TRBD1 agrees at 8 bases. From germline, CDR1 is SEHNR and CDR2 FQNEAQ (reference sequence). V was clipped by 5 bases and J by 4 bases; unmatched bases: 6. The CDR3 runs to 14 residues. DNA for the CDR3: TGTGCCAGCAGCGAACAGGGGGATGGCACTGAAGCTTTCTTT. The encoded protein is CASSEQGDGTEAFF.

There are a few counts of this clone. The genes are TRBV13 and TRBJ2-2; 11 bases agree with TRBD2. CDR1 is PRHDT and CDR2 is FYEKMQ in the germline V gene (reference sequence). The V segment lost 5 bases and the J segment 5 bases; nucleotides outside the gene matches: 10. This CDR3 comprises 17 residues. The CDR3 sequence: CASSGLLAGVGTGELFF. The CDR3 bases are TGTGCCAGCAGCGGCCTACTAGCGGGAGTGGGTACCGGGGAGCTGTTTTTT.

This clone has just one count. As DNA, the CDR3 is TGTGCCAGCAGTACGAGCGTCGGGGGGCAGTACTTC. Translating gives CASSTSVGGQYF. The V and J genes are TRBV28 and TRBJ2-7, with D possibly being TRBD2 (6 bases). The germline V gene encodes CDR1 MDHEN and CDR2 SYDVKM. V lost 5 bases and J 9 bases, leaving 14 bases between the germline ends. This CDR3 region has 12 residues.

The chain employs TRBV19 and TRBJ2-7; D not resolved. Germline CDR1 is LNHDA and CDR2 is SQIVND (reference sequence). The CDR3 spans 14 residues. V was clipped by 10 bases and J by 0 bases, with 16 bases between them. The CDR3 region has the DNA TGTGCCACCACTCAGCAGGTTAGCTCCTACGAGCAGTACTTC. This translates into CATTQQVSSYEQYF.

The rearrangement uses TRBV30 and TRBJ2-1; perhaps TRBD1 as D (5 bases). This CDR3 is built from 13 residues. Germline CDR1 reads GTSNPN; CDR2 reads SVGIG (reference sequence). Deletions cut 2 bases from V and 7 bases from J, with 12 bases between. The CDR3 DNA reads TGTGCCTGGAGTCGGAGCTCAGGGAATGAGCAGTTCTTC. It yields the protein CAWSRSSGNEQFF.

This chain links TRBV7-9 with TRBJ2-3; the D gene is possibly TRBD2 (6 bases). Per the germline V gene, CDR1 is SEHNR and CDR2 is FQNEAQ (reference sequence). Trimming stripped 1 base from V and 0 bases from J, with 11 bases between. This CDR3 spans 16 amino acids. CDR3 sequence: CASSLGGSGSTDTQYF. CDR3 DNA: TGTGCCAGCAGCTTAGGGGGTAGCGGAAGCACAGATACGCAGTATTTT.

This chain links TRBV29-1 with TRBJ2-3; weak D call: TRBD2 (6 bases). Per germline, CDR1 SQVTM and CDR2 ANQGSEA. CDR3 length: 13 amino acids. Deletions cut 2 bases from V and 2 bases from J, with 8 bases between. The CDR3 DNA follows: TGCAGCGTTGAACGGGGGTTCACAGATACGCAGTATTTT. It is translated as CSVERGFTDTQYF.

The chain has TRBV9 and TRBJ2-2; maybe TRBD2 (7 bases). The germline gives CDR1 SGDLS, CDR2 YYNGEE. The ends were cut back, 3 bases at V and 4 bases at J, with 16 bases in the middle. The CDR3 has 16 residues. The CDR3 bases are TGTGCCAGCAGCGCGAGGGGGGGAGAAGGCACCGGGGAGCTGTTTTTT. It translates to CASSARGGEGTGELFF.

The CDR3, as DNA: TGTGCCAGCAGCCTGGGACTAGCGGGAGAGTTATACGAGCAGTACTTC. Its protein is CASSLGLAGELYEQYF. The gene calls are TRBV7-9 and TRBJ2-7; 14 bases fit TRBD2. The V segment lost 5 bases and the J segment 4 bases; nucleotides outside the gene matches: 7. Looked up from germline, CDR1 is SEHNR and CDR2 is FQNEAQ (reference sequence). CDR3 length: 16 amino acids. The full variable domain, in which reference TRBV7-9 and TRBJ2-7 provide the parts outside the CDR3, is DTGVSQNPRHKITKRGQNVTFRCDPISEHNRLYWYRQTLGQGPEFLTYFQNEAQLEKSRLLSDRFSAERPKGSFSTLEIQRTEQGDSAMYLCASSLGLAGELYEQYFGPGTRLTVT.

The chain combines TRBV7-3 with TRBJ1-1; D unclear. The germline V gene has CDR1 SGHTA and CDR2 FQGTGA. The CDR3 length is 14 residues. V lost 5 bases and J lost 3, with 13 bases in between. In DNA, the CDR3 is TGTGCCAGCAGCAAATCTATATTGGACACTGAAGCTTTCTTT. Residues: CASSKSILDTEAFF.